These 16 T cell receptor beta chains originate from one sample sequenced in a study of technical replicates of blood from a handful of donors. Libraries were prepared by immunoSEQ multiplex PCR; TCRdb keeps only in-frame clonotypes and omits some of them. The repertoire consists of approximately 89,000 clones, with about 94% occurring once and the leading ten covering approximately 0.24%. The source material was T cells isolated from PBMCs. Source of these receptors: a human donor in good health.

The chain joins TRBV11-2 to TRBJ2-1; D call uncertain. This CDR3 has 11 amino acids. CDR1 is SGHAT, CDR2 FQNNGV, per germline. The V end lost 5 bases, the J end lost 10 bases, and 9 bases lay between the germline ends. CDR3 amino acids: CASSRTREQFF. The CDR3 DNA follows: TGTGCCAGCAGCCGAACTCGGGAGCAGTTCTTC. The whole variable domain, remainder taken from reference TRBV11-2 and TRBJ2-1, is EAGVAQSPRYKIIEKRQSVAFWCNPISGHATLYWYQQILGQGPKLLIQFQNNGVVDDSQLPKDRFSAERLKGVDSTLKIQPAKLEDSAVYLCASSRTREQFFGPGTRLTVL.

The chain is built from TRBV18 and TRBJ2-5; D may be TRBD1 (5 bases). CDR1 KGHSH and CDR2 LQKENI come from the germline V gene. CDR3 length equals 12 residues. V gave up 4 bases and J gave up 9 bases, with 12 bases separating them. DNA of the CDR3: TGTGCCAGCTCACTCGACGAAGGGGCCCAGTACTTC. This gives the protein CASSLDEGAQYF.

The gene calls are TRBV6-1 and TRBJ1-5; 8 bases fit TRBD1. Germline CDR1 MNHNS, CDR2 SASEGT. The CDR3 is 17 residues long. Germline trimming cut 0 bases from V and 2 bases from J; bases unmatched to any gene: 6. The CDR3 region is CASSEAAGGEGNQPQHF. The DNA of the CDR3 is TGTGCCAGCAGTGAAGCGGCAGGGGGCGAGGGCAATCAGCCCCAGCATTTT.

The CDR3: CASSLGGMAYEQYF. CDR3 nucleotides: TGTGCCAGCAGCCTGGGGGGGATGGCCTACGAGCAGTACTTC. This chain links TRBV7-9 with TRBJ2-7; 7 positions match TRBD2. The V gene's germline CDR1 is SEHNR and CDR2 FQNEAQ (reference sequence). This CDR3 is 14 amino acids long. V gave up 5 bases and J gave up 2 bases; unmatched junction bases: 6.

The chain combines TRBV5-4 with TRBJ2-1; 9 bases map to TRBD1. The CDR3 has 19 residues. Germline V gene sequence: CDR1 SGHNT, CDR2 YYREEE (reference sequence). V lost 6 bases to trimming and J lost 0 bases; unmatched junction nucleotides: 16. DNA of the CDR3: TGTGCCAGCACCCGGGGACAGGGATTCGGTACCAGCTCCTACAATGAGCAGTTCTTC. Translating it yields CASTRGQGFGTSSYNEQFF.

The genes are TRBV14 and TRBJ2-7, with TRBD2 matching over 12 bases. V trimming: 2 bases; J trimming: 5 bases; junction bases outside the gene matches: 19. The CDR3 totals 20 residues. Germline V gene lookup returns CDR1 SGHDN and CDR2 FVKESK. The chain's CDR3 is CASSQSLAGGPVVRSHEQYF. Here the CDR3 DNA reads TGTGCCAGCAGCCAAAGCCTAGCGGGAGGGCCTGTAGTTAGGAGCCACGAGCAGTACTTC.

The chain couples TRBV7-9 to TRBJ1-5; the D is unclear. The germline V gene has CDR1 SEHNR and CDR2 FQNEAQ (reference sequence). This CDR3 is 13 amino acids long. Trimming stripped 2 bases from V and 2 bases from J, with 4 bases between. CDR3 nucleotide sequence: TGTGCCAGCAGCTTACAGGGCAATCAGCCCCAGCATTTT. Translated: CASSLQGNQPQHF.

This chain connects TRBV6-1 to TRBJ1-1; D gene uncertain. The CDR3 runs to 14 residues. In germline, CDR1 is MNHNS, CDR2 SASEGT. The V and J ends lost 4 bases and 5 bases respectively, with 14 bases between them. CDR3 sequence reads: CASSGREKGTEAFF. The DNA of the CDR3 is TGTGCCAGCAGTGGGAGGGAAAAAGGGACTGAAGCTTTCTTT.

The count of this clone is one. V and J are TRBV4-1 and TRBJ2-7; 11 bases agree with TRBD2. The germline CDR1 and CDR2 sequences are MGHRA and YSYEKL. The CDR3 is 17 amino acids. The V segment lost 1 base and the J segment 7 bases; nucleotides outside the gene matches: 12. The CDR3 DNA reads as TGCGCCAGCAGCCAAGGCCTAGCGGGAGGCACCAGGTGGGAGCAGTACTTC. It yields the protein CASSQGLAGGTRWEQYF.

J is TRBJ2-3 and V is TRBV5-4; 12 bases match TRBD2. Germline V CDR1 and CDR2: SGHNT, YYREEE (reference sequence). Trimming at V came to 0 bases and at J to 5 bases, leaving 4 bases not matched to a gene. There are 16 residues in the CDR3. This CDR3 reads CASSLGTSGVGDTQYF. CDR3 DNA: TGTGCCAGCAGCTTGGGGACTAGCGGGGTGGGAGATACGCAGTATTTT.

V usage is TRBV5-8 and J usage is TRBJ2-7; 10 bases fit TRBD1. This CDR3 has 15 amino acids. V shed 8 bases, J shed 4 bases, and the junction held 12 bases outside the gene matches. The germline V gene encodes CDR1 SGHTS and CDR2 YDEGEE. The CDR3 sequence is CASQKGSGQGYEQYF. In DNA, the CDR3 is TGTGCCAGTCAAAAGGGTTCGGGACAGGGGTACGAGCAGTACTTC.

The J gene is TRBJ2-3, the V gene TRBV30, with no clear D. CDR3 size: 11 residues. Trimming removed 1 base from V and 5 bases from J, with 4 bases in between. CDR1 and CDR2 (germline): GTSNPN, SVGIG (reference sequence). The chain's CDR3 is CAWSDLDTQYF. The DNA of the CDR3 is TGTGCCTGGAGTGACTTAGATACGCAGTATTTT.

The chain carries TRBV2 and TRBJ1-2; 10 nucleotides match TRBD1. This CDR3 region has 15 residues. V lost 6 bases, J lost 0 bases, and 4 bases stayed unmatched. The germline V gene encodes CDR1 SNHLY and CDR2 FYNNEI. The CDR3 DNA reads TGTGCCAGCAGCCGGGACAGGGGTTCTAACTATGGCTACACCTTC. Its protein is CASSRDRGSNYGYTF.

This chain joins TRBV19 and TRBJ2-1; D is undetermined. Trimming stripped 6 bases from V and 0 bases from J, with 6 bases between. The germline V gene has CDR1 LNHDA and CDR2 SQIVND (reference sequence). The CDR3 consists of 13 residues. CDR3 DNA: TGTGCCAGTAGCCTGAGCTCCTACAATGAGCAGTTCTTC. This translates into CASSLSSYNEQFF. Full variable domain (rest looked up from reference TRBV19 and TRBJ2-1): DGGITQSPKYLFRKEGQNVTLSCEQNLNHDAMYWYRQDPGQGLRLIYYSQIVNDFQKGDIAEGYSVSREKKESFPLTVTSAQKNPTAFYLCASSLSSYNEQFFGPGTRLTVL.

The chain recombines TRBV25-1 with TRBJ2-7, with 8 nucleotides matching TRBD1. V lost 1 base, J lost 2 bases, and 7 bases stayed unmatched. The CDR3 is made up of 16 amino acids. Germline V gene data show CDR1 as MGHDK and CDR2 as SYGVNS. In DNA form, the CDR3 reads TGTGCCAGCAGTGAATCCAGAACAGGGGGGACCTACGAGCAGTACTTC. Residues: CASSESRTGGTYEQYF.

This clone is a singleton in its sample. The rearrangement joins TRBV6-5 to TRBJ1-2, with D tentatively TRBD1 (6 bases). V lost 2 bases, J lost 3 bases, and 13 bases lay in between. CDR3 length: 15 amino acids. CDR1 is MNHEY and CDR2 is SVGAGI in the germline V gene. The CDR3 bases are TGTGCCAGCAGTTACATTCAGGGGACGGACTATGGCTACACCTTC. The encoded protein is CASSYIQGTDYGYTF.